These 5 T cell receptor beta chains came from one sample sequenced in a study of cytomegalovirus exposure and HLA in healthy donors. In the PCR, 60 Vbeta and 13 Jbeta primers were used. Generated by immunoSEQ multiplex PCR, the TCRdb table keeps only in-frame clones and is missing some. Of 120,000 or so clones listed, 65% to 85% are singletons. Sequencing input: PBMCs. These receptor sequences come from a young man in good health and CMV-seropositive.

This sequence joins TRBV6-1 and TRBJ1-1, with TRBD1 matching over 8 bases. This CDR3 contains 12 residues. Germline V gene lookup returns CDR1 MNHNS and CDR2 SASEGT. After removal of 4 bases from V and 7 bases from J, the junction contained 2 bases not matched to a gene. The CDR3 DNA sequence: TGTGCCAGCAGTGGGGGGACAGGTGAAGCTTTCTTT. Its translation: CASSGGTGEAFF.

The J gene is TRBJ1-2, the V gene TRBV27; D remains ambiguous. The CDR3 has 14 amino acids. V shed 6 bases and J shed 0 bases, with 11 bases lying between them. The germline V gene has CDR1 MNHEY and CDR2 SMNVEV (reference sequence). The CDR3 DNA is TGTGCCAGCAGCGACCCTGGAGCTAACTATGGCTACACCTTC. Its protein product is CASSDPGANYGYTF.

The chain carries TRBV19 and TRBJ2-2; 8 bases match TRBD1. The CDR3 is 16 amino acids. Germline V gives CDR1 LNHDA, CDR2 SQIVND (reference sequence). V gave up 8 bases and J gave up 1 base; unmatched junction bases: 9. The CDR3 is CASAPGGAWNTGELFF. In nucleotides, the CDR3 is TGTGCCAGTGCCCCAGGGGGCGCTTGGAACACCGGGGAGCTGTTTTTT.

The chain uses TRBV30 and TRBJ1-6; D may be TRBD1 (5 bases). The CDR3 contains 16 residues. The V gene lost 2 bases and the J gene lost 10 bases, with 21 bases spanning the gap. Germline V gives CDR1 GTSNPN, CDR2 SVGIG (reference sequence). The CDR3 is CAWSRLGGFRDSPLHF. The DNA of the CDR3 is TGTGCCTGGAGTCGACTTGGGGGGTTTCGTGACTCACCCCTCCACTTT.

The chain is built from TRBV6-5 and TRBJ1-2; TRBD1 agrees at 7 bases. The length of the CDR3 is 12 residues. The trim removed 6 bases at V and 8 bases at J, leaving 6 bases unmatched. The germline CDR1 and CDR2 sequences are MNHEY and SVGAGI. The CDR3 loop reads CASSLGQVGYTF. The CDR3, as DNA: TGTGCCAGCAGCCTCGGACAGGTGGGCTACACCTTC.